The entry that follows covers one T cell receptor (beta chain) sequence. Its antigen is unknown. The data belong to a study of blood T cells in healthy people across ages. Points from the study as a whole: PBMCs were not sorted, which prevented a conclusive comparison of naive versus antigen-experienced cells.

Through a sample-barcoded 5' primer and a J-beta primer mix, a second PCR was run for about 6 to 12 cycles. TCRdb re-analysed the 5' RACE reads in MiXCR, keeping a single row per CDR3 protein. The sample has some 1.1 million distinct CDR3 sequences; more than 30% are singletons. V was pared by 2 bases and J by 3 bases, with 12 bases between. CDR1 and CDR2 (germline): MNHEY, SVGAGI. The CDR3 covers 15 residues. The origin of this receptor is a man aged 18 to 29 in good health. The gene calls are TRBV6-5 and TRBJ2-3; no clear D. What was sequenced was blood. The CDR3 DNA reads TGTGCCAGCAGTTACGATCCTCCCCCAACAGATACGCAGTATTTT. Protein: CASSYDPPPTDTQYF.